Presented here are 19 T cell receptor beta chains from one specimen sequenced in a study of shared clonotypes between healthy human individuals (dated by TCRdb to the early 2020s). Receptor libraries were prepared by the immunoSEQ multiplex PCR assay. The clones in this table, taken by TCRdb from immuneACCESS, are in-frame only. Not every clone is retained; where verified, under half of the shortfall comes from an unresolved V gene, and the cause of the rest is unknown. This sample lists 2 million to 2.5 million clones; 90% to 96% were detected once. The ten largest clones add up to 0.13% of the sample. Sequencing was carried out using naive CD4+ T cells sorted from blood. Reading the label with the study, this specimen's cell subset or site is: CD45RA+ positively selected. These receptors were obtained from a man between 18 and 29 years old in good health.

The rearrangement uses TRBV2 and TRBJ2-1; 7 nucleotides match TRBD1. Trimming cost V 1 base and J 6 bases; bases outside gene matches: 6. Germline V gene lookup returns CDR1 SNHLY and CDR2 FYNNEI. The CDR3 has 15 residues. CDR3 residues: CASSEETGMINEQFF. The CDR3 DNA follows: TGTGCCAGCAGTGAAGAGACAGGGATGATCAATGAGCAGTTCTTC.

The chain joins TRBV7-2 to TRBJ1-1; D gene uncertain. Germline CDR1 SGHTA, CDR2 FQGNSA. The length of the CDR3 is 13 residues. V lost 5 bases and J 6 bases, leaving 13 bases between the germline ends. CDR3 residues: CASSPRLSAEAFF. In DNA form, the CDR3 reads TGTGCCAGCAGCCCAAGGTTAAGCGCTGAAGCTTTCTTT.

On this clone itself: One junction end disagrees with the germline gene, perhaps due to a read error. The genes are TRBV10-3 and TRBJ2-7, with D unclear. This CDR3 is 12 amino acids long. From germline, CDR1 is ENHRY and CDR2 SYGVKD. The CDR3, as DNA: TGTGCCACCAGTGTAGGGTCTGACGAGCAGTACTTC. Translation: CATSVGSDEQYF.

The chain is built from TRBV5-1 and TRBJ2-7; 11 bases map to TRBD2. This CDR3 is built from 18 residues. V lost 0 bases and J lost 2; bases outside the gene matches: 10. Germline-derived CDR1 and CDR2 are SGHRS and YFSETQ. The CDR3 sequence: CASSLGASGRPLTYEQYF. CDR3 sequence (DNA): TGCGCCAGCAGCTTGGGGGCTAGCGGGAGGCCTCTTACCTACGAGCAGTACTTC.

The rearrangement joins TRBV11-2 to TRBJ2-7; TRBD2 is a possible D gene (5 bases). CDR1 SGHAT and CDR2 FQNNGV come from the germline V gene. This CDR3 has 15 amino acids. V lost 5 bases to trimming and J lost 0 bases, with 14 bases between them. The CDR3 loop is CASSLPWTRSYEQYF. CDR3 DNA: TGTGCCAGCAGCCTTCCTTGGACTCGCTCCTACGAGCAGTACTTC.

The chain employs TRBV21-1 and TRBJ1-6. TRBV21-1 is marked as a pseudogene. This CDR3 is built from 16 residues. The CDR3 spells CASSSHRDSYNSPLHF. The DNA of the CDR3 is TGTGCCAGCAGCAGCCACCGAGACTCCTATAATTCACCCCTCCACTTT.

The rearrangement joins TRBV6-6 to TRBJ1-2; D unclear. V was trimmed by 2 bases and J by 3 bases, leaving 16 bases between them. The CDR3 sequence is 16 residues long. CDR1 is MNHNY and CDR2 is SVGAGI in the germline V gene (reference sequence). In nucleotides, the CDR3 is TGTGCCAGCAGTTACCGGGCCAGGCCATCCGACTATGGCTACACCTTC. Encoded protein: CASSYRARPSDYGYTF.

This chain links TRBV18 with TRBJ1-6; TRBD1 matches 7 bases. Germline CDR1 reads KGHSH; CDR2 reads LQKENI. Unmatched junction bases numbered 6, after V lost 6 bases and J lost 7 bases. The CDR3 length is 14 residues. CDR3 DNA sequence: TGTGCCAGCTCCCAGGGACAGATAAATTCACCCCTCCACTTT. Translating gives CASSQGQINSPLHF.

V usage is TRBV19 and J usage is TRBJ1-4; D perhaps matches TRBD1 (5 bases). The CDR3 runs 12 residues. V lost 5 bases and J lost 12, with 13 bases in between. The V gene's germline CDR1 is LNHDA and CDR2 SQIVND (reference sequence). CDR3 nucleotides: TGTGCCAGTAGTTCCGGGACTCGCCAACTGTTTTTT. Translation gives CASSSGTRQLFF.

The chain uses TRBV21-1 and TRBJ1-1; the listed D gene, TRBD1, was not tested against the DNA. TRBV21-1 is a listed pseudogene. CDR3 size: 15 residues. The DNA for the CDR3 is TGTGCCAGCAGCAAAGTTAGACAGGGGTTCACTGAAGCTTTCTTT. Translating gives CASSKVRQGFTEAFF.

The V and J genes are TRBV18 and TRBJ2-4; 7 positions agree with TRBD1. In germline, CDR1 is KGHSH, CDR2 LQKENI. The CDR3 totals 13 residues. V lost 2 bases to trimming and J lost 9 bases; unmatched junction nucleotides: 4. The CDR3 loop reads CASSPDRDSIQYF. The CDR3 coding sequence is TGTGCCAGCTCACCAGACAGGGACAGCATTCAGTACTTC. Full variable domain (remainder filled in from reference TRBV18 and TRBJ2-4): NAGVMQNPRHLVRRRGQEARLRCSPMKGHSHVYWYRQLPEEGLKFMVYLQKENIIDESGMPKERFSAEFPKEGPSILRIQQVVRGDSAAYFCASSPDRDSIQYFGAGTRLSVL.

The DNA of the CDR3 is TGTGCCAGCGGAAACCGGGACAGGGGCGGCTACACCTTC. Protein sequence: CASGNRDRGGYTF. The J gene is TRBJ1-2, the V gene TRBV6-5, with TRBD1 matching over 10 bases. The CDR3 totals 13 residues. V trimming: 8 bases; J trimming: 8 bases; junction bases outside the gene matches: 8. CDR1 is MNHEY, CDR2 SVGAGI, per germline.

The chain is built from TRBV10-2 and TRBJ1-2, with TRBD1 identical over 9 bases. Germline trimming cut 5 bases from V and 4 bases from J; bases unmatched to any gene: 2. The CDR3 has 13 amino acids. CDR1 and CDR2 from the germline V gene are WSHSY and SAAADI. CDR3 loop: CASSRTGAYGYTF. In DNA form, the CDR3 reads TGCGCCAGCAGTAGGACAGGGGCCTATGGCTACACCTTC.

The chain carries TRBV5-1 and TRBJ2-7, with TRBD1 as a possible D gene (6 bases). The CDR3 extends over 15 amino acids. The V end lost 0 bases, the J end lost 6 bases, and 16 bases lay between the germline ends. Looked up from germline, CDR1 is SGHRS and CDR2 is YFSETQ. CDR3 DNA sequence: TGCGCCAGCAGCTTGGGGGGACAAATAACGGGCGAGCAGTACTTC. This gives the protein CASSLGGQITGEQYF. Drawing the rest from reference TRBV5-1 and TRBJ2-7, the complete variable domain is KAGVTQTPRYLIKTRGQQVTLSCSPISGHRSVSWYQQTPGQGLQFLFEYFSETQRNKGNFPGRFSGRQFSNSRSEMNVSTLELGDSALYLCASSLGGQITGEQYFGPGTRLTVT.

This clone occurred once. The chain uses TRBV18 and TRBJ2-7; D perhaps matches TRBD2 (6 bases). The CDR3 is 16 amino acids. The germline gives CDR1 KGHSH, CDR2 LQKENI. Trimming removed 6 bases from V and 1 base from J, with 19 bases in between. CDR3: CASSPGTVPSSYEQYF. In DNA, the CDR3 is TGTGCCAGCTCGCCCGGGACTGTACCTTCTTCCTACGAGCAGTACTTC.

V and J are TRBV2 and TRBJ1-1; unclear D gene. Germline values: CDR1 SNHLY, CDR2 FYNNEI. Between the trimmed V and J ends, which lost 8 bases and 1 base, there was a span of 11 bases. The CDR3 runs to 13 residues. CDR3 residues: CASGTPSNTEAFF. Written as DNA, the CDR3 is TGTGCCAGCGGAACACCCTCGAACACTGAAGCTTTCTTT.

The chain has TRBV7-9 and TRBJ2-5; TRBD1 matches at 8 bases. CDR3 length: 17 amino acids. Germline CDR1 reads SEHNR; CDR2 reads FQNEAQ (reference sequence). V lost 5 bases, J lost 9 bases, and 20 bases stayed unmatched. CDR3 in amino acids: CASSQGAFRTGRPPQYF. The CDR3 coding sequence is TGTGCCAGCAGCCAAGGGGCGTTTAGGACAGGGCGGCCGCCCCAGTACTTC.

The count of this clone is one. J is TRBJ1-6 and V is TRBV18, with TRBD1 as a possible D gene (5 bases). The germline gives CDR1 KGHSH, CDR2 LQKENI. V lost 5 bases and J lost 1, with 12 bases in between. This CDR3 region has 16 residues. CDR3 residues: CASSSGGSSYNSPLHF. The CDR3 DNA follows: TGTGCCAGCTCATCTGGGGGTAGTTCCTATAATTCACCCCTCCACTTT. The whole variable domain, remainder taken from reference TRBV18 and TRBJ1-6, is NAGVMQNPRHLVRRRGQEARLRCSPMKGHSHVYWYRQLPEEGLKFMVYLQKENIIDESGMPKERFSAEFPKEGPSILRIQQVVRGDSAAYFCASSSGGSSYNSPLHFGNGTRLTVT.

The chain carries TRBV7-9 and TRBJ1-4, with 12 bases identical to TRBD1. CDR1 is SEHNR and CDR2 is FQNEAQ in the germline V gene (reference sequence). This CDR3 is built from 15 residues. Trimming at V came to 5 bases and at J to 7 bases, leaving 5 bases not matched to a gene. Written as DNA, the CDR3 is TGTGCCAGCAGCCAGGGACAGGGGGCGGTTGAAAAACTGTTTTTT. It specifies CASSQGQGAVEKLFF.